This TCR beta chain was recovered during a study of blood T cell repertoires in COVID-19. Study as a whole: The origin of the acute and convalescent COVID-19 samples was the United States, Italy and Spain. Sample material is recorded as cDNA or gDNA derived from T cells, B-cell-depleted T cells, or PBMCs.

In the original analysis: The authors estimated nucleated cell counts from reference gene primer amplification. Data came from immunoSEQ multiplex PCR; TCRdb stores just in-frame clones and leaves some out. D and trimming were read from the DNA, whereas the V and J calls and clone size are those reported in that table. The sample shows 200,000 to 250,000 clones, 84% of them seen only once. Per germline, CDR1 MNHEY and CDR2 SMNVEV (reference sequence). This CDR3 comprises 17 residues. V lost 2 bases and J lost 2, with 18 bases in between. The sequenced material came from peripheral blood. This TCR was recovered from an older woman with acute or convalescent COVID-19. The chain carries TRBV27 and TRBJ2-5; D unclear. The CDR3 bases are TGTGCCAGCAGTTTACCCCCCCACATTGGCTCACAAGAGACCCAGTACTTC. Translated, it gives CASSLPPHIGSQETQYF.